This T cell receptor beta chain originates from a study of naive and memory T cell subsets (dated 2017 in TCRdb). Study-level background: Sorted naive and memory T cell subsets from peripheral blood were analyzed in the study using a UMI-based, open-source pipeline for TCR alpha and beta sequencing. The functional CMV T cell responses agreed completely with IgG serology results. RNA was DNase-treated and reverse transcribed with TCR constant-region primers, mostly using SuperScript III.

CDR1 MNHNY and CDR2 SVGAGI are derived from the germline V gene (reference sequence). The germline V end is reduced by 6 bases and the J end by 0 bases; junction bases left unmatched: 4. From the cysteine through the phenylalanine, the CDR3 covers 14 amino acids. The CDR3 DNA has 42 bases and is translated from base 1. What the research found in general, with its limitations: A few larger clonotypes were found in naive repertoires, especially CD8, and these larger clonotypes were possibly memory cells re-expressing CD45RA. No ground truth was available to validate the repertoire findings for the naive and memory subsets. Single alpha or beta chain sequences, rather than paired alpha/beta receptors, were used to define clonotypes. After error correction, over 95% of naive TCR sequences appeared only once, giving much steeper abundance distributions than memory subsets. In both CD4 and CD8 cells, going from naive through CM, EM and EMRA, the Gini index went up while Shannon and inverse Simpson diversity went down. RNA-based TCR counts may be affected by expression changes linked to T cell activation and differentiation. TCR abundance followed a power law with an exponent that was different for naive and memory subsets but consistent across the three individuals.

Library preparation used UMI-ligation and nested PCR. The beta constant-region primer consisted of an equimolar mixture of two oligonucleotides that together covered TRBC1 and TRBC2. The ligated cDNA went through four rounds of PCR with nested alpha and beta constant-region primers together with the SP2 primer. A single-stranded oligonucleotide carrying the SP2 primer and a 12-nucleotide UMI was ligated to the 3' end of the cDNA by T4 RNA ligase 1. Incubation of the ligation reaction was carried out at 16 degrees C for about 19-25 hours. To avoid over-amplification, PCR2 was usually performed as a SYBR Green qPCR and halted once a predetermined threshold was reached. All purifications after the first were performed with Agencourt AMPure XP magnetic beads. Libraries were quantified by Qubit and checked on a TapeStation, with a main peak expected near 650 bp. Sequencing of the pooled libraries was done on an Illumina MiSeq using v2 2x251 paired-end kits, which typically yielded roughly 0.9-2.1 million reads per sample. Libraries were pooled at approximately 3.6 nM per sample, and about 4.5-7% PhiX was added to improve cluster recognition. The study's processing was this. V and J genes were assigned to Demultiplexor-processed FASTQ reads by Decombinator through tag matching, with a single base-pair mismatch being allowed. Collapsinator relied on UMIs to fix sequencing errors as well as frequency errors caused by PCR heterogeneity. TCRs were translated and CDR3s were extracted from the conserved cysteine to the FGXG phenylalanine by CDR3Translator, with non-productive sequences being flagged. Gini, Shannon entropy and inverse Simpson indices were calculated on repertoires that had been subsampled to equal numbers of UMI-defined TCRs. Clonotype abundance distributions were fitted to a power law by maximum likelihood within the linear range. Similar UMI counts, unique TCR numbers and clonal distributions were obtained with the pipeline and with MIGEC on one naive CD8 sample. In one analysis, naive TCRs that were also found in any memory subset of the same donor were excluded from the naive repertoire. A set of 6,000 to 8,000 CMV-associated CDR3 sequences, compiled from VDJdb and a published dataset, was used to search the repertoires. Using fastp at Q25 and MiXCR, TCRdb reprocessed the public reads and kept productive beta chains. Every entry covers one CDR3 protein and lists the most common genes and DNA from its rows. These V and J calls derive from TCRdb rather than the authors' analysis. The sample table holds 120,000 to 150,000 distinct CDR3 sequences, of which over 20% were seen once. 0.09% to 0.13% of the sample is held by the ten biggest clonotypes.

From the second PCR step onward, the TCR alpha chain libraries and the TCR beta chain libraries were amplified separately. The CMV status of each donor was determined by measuring IFNgamma production from CD4+ T cells after fresh PBMCs had been stimulated overnight with CMV viral lysate. Miltenyi beads were used first to positively select CD4 T cells, and CD8 T cells were then positively selected from the CD4-negative fraction. Cells stained for CD3, CD4, CD8, CD45RA, CD27 and a live/dead dye were sorted on a BD Aria II into four subsets by CD45RA and CD27. A few healthy volunteers provided blood, and each donor's sample was split into CD4 and CD8 T cells and then further divided into four differentiation subsets. Approximately 130 ml of peripheral blood was drawn per donor, and PBMC were isolated by Ficoll-Paque PLUS density-gradient centrifugation. Sorted cells were lysed in RLT buffer, after which RNA was extracted using a Qiagen RNeasy kit and stored at -80 degrees C.

Remarks on this clonotype: Its specific antigen is unknown. Base qualities are not at hand, and no much larger clone is one base apart.

This receptor was identified in a human donor in good health. The sample consisted of naive CD4+ T cells from blood. The intended sense of this specimen's cell subset or site label: naive T cells, CD45RA high CD27+. Here the chain combines TRBV6-6 and TRBJ1-2, with 7 middle bases fitting TRBD1. The nucleotides read TGTGCCAGCAGACCGGGACAGCCTAACTATGGCTACACCTTC. Translated, it gives CASRPGQPNYGYTF.